This record covers a single T cell receptor beta chain. Its target is unknown. The data were taken from a study of graft-versus-host responses after intestinal transplantation. Study-wide results and caveats: Recipient marrow showed GvH clones, some seen first in ileum or blood.

Libraries were prepared by immunoSEQ multiplex PCR; TCRdb keeps only in-frame clonotypes and omits some of them. The sample includes tens of thousands of clones, 85% to 95% of them seen just once. The sample consisted of unstimulated CD4+ T cells sorted from spleen or lymph node cells, taken before transplant. This clonotype originated in a human donor who was the organ donor for an intestinal transplant.

CDR3 sequence (DNA): TGTGCCAGCAGCCAAGATCTGCGGTCTGGAAACACCATATATTTT. Protein product: CASSQDLRSGNTIYF. The chain uses TRBV4-2 and TRBJ1-3; no firm D call. The germline V and J ends were trimmed by 0 bases and 1 base, with 7 bases remaining between them. Germline V gene data show CDR1 as LGHNA and CDR2 as YNFKEQ. The length of the CDR3 is 15 residues.